This note documents a single T cell receptor (beta chain) sequence. The method was immunoSEQ multiplex PCR; TCRdb's version includes in-frame clones alone and lacks a portion of them. The data hold almost 250,000 clones, with around 86% observed a single time. Germline V CDR1 and CDR2: SGHTA, FQGNSA. The CDR3 consists of 18 residues. Trimming removed 1 base from V and 1 base from J, with 19 bases in between. This sample was included in a study of blood T cell repertoires in COVID-19. The sequence derives from a woman aged 80 or older with COVID-19, enrolled during active disease. V and J are TRBV7-2 and TRBJ1-1; perhaps TRBD1 as D (6 bases). The specimen was peripheral blood. In DNA form, the CDR3 reads TGTGCCAGCAGCTTAGTTAATTTTCAGGGGAGCGGGAACACTGAAGCTTTCTTT. As protein: CASSLVNFQGSGNTEAFF.